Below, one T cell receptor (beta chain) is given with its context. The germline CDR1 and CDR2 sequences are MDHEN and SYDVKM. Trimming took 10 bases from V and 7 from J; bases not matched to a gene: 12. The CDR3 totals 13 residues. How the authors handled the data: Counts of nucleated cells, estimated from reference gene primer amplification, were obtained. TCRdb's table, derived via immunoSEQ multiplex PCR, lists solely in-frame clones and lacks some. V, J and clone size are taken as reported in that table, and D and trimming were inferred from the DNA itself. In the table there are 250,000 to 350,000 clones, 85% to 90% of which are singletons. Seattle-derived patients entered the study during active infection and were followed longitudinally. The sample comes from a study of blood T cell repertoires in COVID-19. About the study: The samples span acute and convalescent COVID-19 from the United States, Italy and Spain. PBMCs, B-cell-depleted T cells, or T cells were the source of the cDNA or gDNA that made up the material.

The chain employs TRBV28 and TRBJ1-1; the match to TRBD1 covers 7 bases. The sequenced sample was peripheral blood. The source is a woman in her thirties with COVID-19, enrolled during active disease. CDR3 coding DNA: TGTGCCACCCGGACAGGACGGTCACGTGAAGCTTTCTTT. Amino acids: CATRTGRSREAFF.